Shown below are 27 T cell receptor beta chains from a single sample sequenced in a study of cytomegalovirus exposure and HLA in healthy donors. Primers for the PCR totalled 60 Vbeta and 13 Jbeta. TCRdb's copy holds only in-frame clones and misses some; the assay was immunoSEQ multiplex PCR. This repertoire shows around 120,000 clones, 83% found once; its top ten account for about 1.2%. Sequencing input: PBMCs. These TCRs come from a girl aged 2-10 years in good health and CMV-seronegative.

A single count supports this clone. This chain connects TRBV15 to TRBJ1-3; a weak D match, TRBD1 (5 bases). Germline CDR1 reads LNHNV; CDR2 reads YYDKDF (reference sequence). V shed 1 base and J shed 0 bases, with 10 bases lying between them. The CDR3 contains 16 residues. In DNA form, the CDR3 reads TGTGCCACCAGCAGAGCGGGGGGGAGCTCTGGAAACACCATATATTTT. It translates to CATSRAGGSSGNTIYF.

This clone was recorded once. The J gene is TRBJ2-2, the V gene TRBV7-7; maybe TRBD2 (5 bases). This CDR3 region has 13 residues. Germline V lookup: CDR1 SSHAT, CDR2 FNYEAQ (reference sequence). Trimming took 2 bases from V and 4 from J, leaving 5 bases between them. In nucleotides, the CDR3 is TGTGCCAGCAGCTTACGGGGCACCGGGGAGCTGTTTTTT. Its translation is CASSLRGTGELFF.

The rearrangement joins TRBV6-5 to TRBJ1-1; D is possibly TRBD1 (5 bases). Looked up from germline, CDR1 is MNHEY and CDR2 is SVGAGI. Deletions cut 5 bases from V and 4 bases from J, with 14 bases between. The CDR3 has 14 residues. CDR3 nucleotide sequence: TGTGCCAGCAGTCGTGGGGGGTGGACCACTGAAGCTTTCTTT. This sequence encodes CASSRGGWTTEAFF.

The rearrangement uses TRBV29-1 and TRBJ1-2; TRBD1 is a possible D gene (5 bases). The V end was cut by 7 bases, the J end by 5 bases, with 11 bases between. Germline V gene sequence: CDR1 SQVTM, CDR2 ANQGSEA. This CDR3 region has 11 residues. The CDR3 DNA reads TGCAGCGCAGGGTCTCATTATGGCTACACCTTC. Encoded protein: CSAGSHYGYTF.

The V gene is TRBV29-1, the J gene TRBJ2-3; no firm D call. The CDR3 extends over 14 amino acids. Trimming removed 3 bases from V and 0 bases from J, with 10 bases in between. Germline V CDR1 and CDR2: SQVTM, ANQGSEA. DNA for the CDR3: TGCAGCGTTGAGGTTACTGCCAGCACAGATACGCAGTATTTT. Translated: CSVEVTASTDTQYF.

This chain connects TRBV18 to TRBJ1-1; tentative D call: TRBD1 (6 bases). The CDR3 length is 13 residues. Per germline, CDR1 KGHSH and CDR2 LQKENI. Trimming left V 3 bases short and J 1 base short, with 6 bases between. The CDR3 here is CASSPTGNTEAFF. CDR3 coding DNA: TGTGCCAGCTCACCGACAGGGAACACTGAAGCTTTCTTT.

As DNA, the CDR3 is TGTGCCTGGAACAGGGGAAATACAAAGGGTTTGACTTTC. Its translation: CAWNRGNTKGLTF. The chain carries TRBV30 and TRBJ2-6, with 7 bases identical to TRBD1. CDR1 is GTSNPN and CDR2 is SVGIG in the germline V gene (reference sequence). V was pared by 4 bases and J by 17 bases, with 14 bases of the junction left unmatched. The CDR3 loop spans 13 amino acids.

The chain has TRBV19 and TRBJ1-2; 10 nucleotides align to TRBD1. The V and J ends lost 10 bases and 2 bases, in that order; junction bases with no gene match: 7. Germline V gene sequence: CDR1 LNHDA, CDR2 SQIVND (reference sequence). There are 14 residues in the CDR3. In DNA, the CDR3 is TGTGCCACCTCCCCGGGACAGGGGAACTATGGCTACACCTTC. Its protein is CATSPGQGNYGYTF.

This clone was seen a few times. The V and J genes are TRBV28 and TRBJ1-4; tentatively, D is TRBD1 (5 bases). This CDR3 comprises 12 residues. Germline-derived CDR1 and CDR2 are MDHEN and SYDVKM. The germline V and J ends were trimmed by 2 bases and 8 bases, with 6 bases remaining between them. The CDR3 DNA sequence: TGTGCCAGCAGTTTACAGGGAGAAAAACTGTTTTTT. This sequence encodes CASSLQGEKLFF.

This chain uses TRBV7-9 with TRBJ2-7, with D perhaps TRBD1 (5 bases). Germline V gene data show CDR1 as SEHNR and CDR2 as FQNEAQ (reference sequence). Trimming shortened V by 5 bases and J by 2 bases, and 25 bases separated the two germline ends. The CDR3 extends over 18 amino acids. The DNA of the CDR3 is TGTGCCAGCAGCCAGCCGATCCAGGGTGGCATCTCCCCCTACGAGCAGTACTTC. This codes for CASSQPIQGGISPYEQYF.

This chain links TRBV5-6 with TRBJ2-2; no clear D gene. V lost 1 base to trimming and J lost 4 bases, with 11 bases between them. The CDR3 totals 15 residues. Germline V gene data show CDR1 as SGHDT and CDR2 as YYEEEE. Here the CDR3 DNA reads TGTGCCAGCAGCTTGCGATACATTCGCACCGGGGAGCTGTTTTTT. Amino acids: CASSLRYIRTGELFF.

This rearrangement joins TRBV6-5 to TRBJ1-6, with D possibly being TRBD1 (6 bases). The CDR3 consists of 15 residues. Looked up from germline, CDR1 is MNHEY and CDR2 is SVGAGI. V was pared by 4 bases and J by 6 bases, with 13 bases between. The CDR3 bases are TGTGCCAGCAGTTTCTCAGGGGTGACTAATTCACCCCTCCACTTT. It codes for CASSFSGVTNSPLHF.

The rearrangement joins TRBV19 to TRBJ2-3, with D possibly matching TRBD2 (6 bases). Germline V gives CDR1 LNHDA, CDR2 SQIVND (reference sequence). The CDR3 has 17 residues. V lost 10 bases and J 2 bases, leaving 25 bases between the germline ends. The CDR3: CATAVLGGFLITDTQYF. The CDR3 coding sequence is TGTGCCACTGCTGTATTGGGGGGTTTCCTTATCACAGATACGCAGTATTTT.

This sequence joins TRBV9 and TRBJ1-2, with TRBD1 as a possible D gene (6 bases). V shed 0 bases and J shed 9 bases, with 21 bases lying between them. The CDR3 sequence is 16 residues long. Germline V gene sequence: CDR1 SGDLS, CDR2 YYNGEE. For the CDR3, the DNA is TGTGCCAGCAGCGTAGATCGGGGCAGGGGCGGAGGTAGCTACACCTTC. It codes for CASSVDRGRGGGSYTF.

This clone was seen more than once but under ten times. The rearrangement uses TRBV30 and TRBJ2-5; unclear D gene. This CDR3 has 12 residues. Trimming removed 4 bases from V and 0 bases from J, with 6 bases in between. The germline CDR1 and CDR2 sequences are GTSNPN and SVGIG (reference sequence). The CDR3 nucleotides are TGTGCCTGGACAGACTACCAAGAGACCCAGTACTTC. Residues: CAWTDYQETQYF.

The chain combines TRBV7-2 with TRBJ2-5; 11 bases align to TRBD2. Germline V gene data show CDR1 as SGHTA and CDR2 as FQGNSA. J gave up 3 bases and V 5 bases, and 8 bases lay outside the gene matches. The CDR3 covers 16 residues. The CDR3 protein is CASSPVAGGREETQYF. In DNA, the CDR3 is TGTGCCAGCAGCCCTGTAGCGGGAGGGAGGGAAGAGACCCAGTACTTC.

This chain connects TRBV5-1 to TRBJ2-1; 7 bases map to TRBD1. Losses at the gene ends were 4 bases for V and 4 bases for J; bases not matched to a gene: 2. The CDR3 runs to 13 residues. Germline V gene data show CDR1 as SGHRS and CDR2 as YFSETQ. CDR3 amino acids: CASSPGQYNEQFF. CDR3 bases: TGCGCCAGCAGCCCGGGACAGTACAATGAGCAGTTCTTC.

The chain combines TRBV5-6 with TRBJ2-3; 8 bases map to TRBD2. Germline CDR1 reads SGHDT; CDR2 reads YYEEEE. The CDR3 extends over 14 amino acids. V shed 3 bases and J 1 base; nucleotides not matched to a gene: 1. As DNA, the CDR3 is TGTGCCAGCAGCTGGCGGGGGGGCACAGATACGCAGTATTTT. It is translated as CASSWRGGTDTQYF.

The chain has TRBV7-2 and TRBJ2-3; TRBD2 aligns across 9 bases. The germline V gene has CDR1 SGHTA and CDR2 FQGNSA. The CDR3 spans 16 residues. V lost 0 bases to trimming and J lost 1 base; unmatched junction nucleotides: 2. CDR3 region: CASSLAASGGTDTQYF. CDR3 in DNA: TGTGCCAGCAGCTTAGCGGCTAGCGGGGGCACAGATACGCAGTATTTT.

V usage is TRBV29-1 and J usage is TRBJ1-1; no reliable D call. V lost 4 bases, J lost 1 base, and 7 bases lay in between. Germline V gives CDR1 SQVTM, CDR2 ANQGSEA. This CDR3 is 12 amino acids long. The CDR3 nucleotides are TGCAGCGTTGGTGGAGCGAACACTGAAGCTTTCTTT. It translates to CSVGGANTEAFF.

This clone was recorded once. The chain has TRBV6-6 and TRBJ2-2; perhaps TRBD1 as D (6 bases). Deletions cut 7 bases from V and 4 bases from J, with 13 bases between. The CDR3 runs 14 residues. Germline CDR1 MNHNY, CDR2 SVGAGI (reference sequence). The CDR3 DNA sequence: TGTGCCAGCACCAGGGACACCGCCACCGGGGAGCTGTTTTTT. Translated: CASTRDTATGELFF.

Regarding this clone: A junction end diverges from the germline sequence, so it may reflect a read error. The chain has TRBV7-9 and TRBJ1-1, with 7 positions matching TRBD1. There are 11 residues in the CDR3. Germline V gene sequence: CDR1 SEHNR, CDR2 FQNEAQ (reference sequence). CDR3 nucleotides: TGTGCCAGCAGCCTACACAGGGGAGGTATATTT. Its translation is CASSLHRGGIF.

This clone has only a few counts. The genes are TRBV7-9 and TRBJ1-4; a weak D match, TRBD1 (6 bases). V was shortened by 5 bases and J by 2 bases, with 12 bases between the two germline ends. The CDR3 length is 15 residues. Looked up from germline, CDR1 is SEHNR and CDR2 is FQNEAQ (reference sequence). The CDR3 DNA sequence: TGTGCCAGCAGCACCAACAGGGCTACTAATGAAAAACTGTTTTTT. Encoded protein: CASSTNRATNEKLFF.

The chain joins TRBV21-1 to TRBJ2-7; TRBD2, as called in the table, went unchecked against the DNA. TRBV21-1 is given as a pseudogene. This CDR3 spans 16 amino acids. This CDR3 reads CASSKSAGRTCYEQYF. Written as DNA, the CDR3 is TGTGCCAGCAGCAAGTCGGCGGGACGAACCTGCTACGAGCAGTACTTC.

Note on this clone: Within the sample, other DNA sequences also encode this same CDR3. This chain joins TRBV27 and TRBJ2-7, with 14 bases that match TRBD2. With V trimmed by 0 bases and J by 4 bases, 2 bases remained unmatched. CDR3 length: 16 amino acids. Germline assignment: CDR1 MNHEY and CDR2 SMNVEV (reference sequence). The CDR3 DNA sequence: TGTGCCAGCAGTTTATCGGGGACTAGCGGGAGTTACGAGCAGTACTTC. Its protein product is CASSLSGTSGSYEQYF.

V gene TRBV6-5 combines with J gene TRBJ2-7, with 12 positions matching TRBD1. This CDR3 has 15 amino acids. Trimming removed 5 bases from V and 1 base from J; junction bases left unmatched: 3. CDR1 is MNHEY, CDR2 SVGAGI, per germline. Here the CDR3 reads CASSRDRGPSYEQYF. As DNA, the CDR3 is TGTGCCAGCAGTCGGGACAGGGGGCCTTCCTACGAGCAGTACTTC.

The rearrangement joins TRBV11-2 to TRBJ2-2; TRBD2 matches 12 bases. Looked up from germline, CDR1 is SGHAT and CDR2 is FQNNGV. There are 19 residues in the CDR3. With 4 bases clipped from V and 7 bases from J, the junction kept 16 bases outside the gene matches. The CDR3 loop is CASSWKAASGRADDGELFF. The CDR3 nucleotides are TGTGCCAGCAGCTGGAAGGCGGCTAGCGGGAGGGCCGACGACGGGGAGCTGTTTTTT.